The 26 T cell receptor beta chains listed next were all sequenced from one sample in a study of PD-1 blockade in classical Hodgkin lymphoma. Exposure to brentuximab vedotin varied, and each patient had relapsed following autologous stem cell transplantation. Libraries were prepared by immunoSEQ multiplex PCR; TCRdb keeps only in-frame clonotypes and omits some of them. The sample holds some 30,000 clones, approximately 70% seen once. The sequencing used peripheral blood mononuclear cells (PBMCs), collected before the second cycle of nivolumab. Every receptor here comes from a human donor with classical Hodgkin lymphoma.

The chain couples TRBV19 to TRBJ2-5; no definite D call. The V gene lost 3 bases and the J gene lost 5 bases, with 7 bases spanning the gap. Germline values: CDR1 LNHDA, CDR2 SQIVND (reference sequence). The length of the CDR3 is 12 residues. CDR3 residues: CASSIAGETQYF. For the CDR3, the DNA is TGTGCCAGTAGTATTGCCGGGGAGACCCAGTACTTC.

This chain links TRBV19 with TRBJ1-3; perhaps TRBD1 as D (5 bases). The CDR3 is 14 residues long. With 5 bases removed from V and 4 bases from J, the gap between germline ends came to 12 bases. Germline V gene lookup returns CDR1 LNHDA and CDR2 SQIVND (reference sequence). The DNA of the CDR3 is TGTGCCAGTAGTCCCGGGACTCAGGGAAACACCATATATTTT. As protein: CASSPGTQGNTIYF.

The CDR3 sequence: CASSLGWGRGASKNIQYF. The CDR3 region has the DNA TGTGCCAGCAGCTTAGGATGGGGCAGGGGCGCGTCCAAAAACATTCAGTACTTC. The chain uses TRBV11-2 and TRBJ2-4; the D gene is possibly TRBD1 (6 bases). Germline CDR1 SGHAT, CDR2 FQNNGV. The CDR3 runs 18 residues. Trimming stripped 1 base from V and 2 bases from J, with 18 bases between.

The chain uses TRBV28 and TRBJ1-6, with D uncertain. This CDR3 is 11 amino acids long. Germline V CDR1 and CDR2: MDHEN, SYDVKM. With 6 bases removed from V and 7 bases from J, the gap between germline ends came to 4 bases. The CDR3 DNA reads TGTGCCAGCAGGAGCAATTCACCCCTCCACTTT. Amino acid sequence: CASRSNSPLHF.

This clone was seen only a few times. The chain links TRBV11-2 to TRBJ2-7; D remains unclear. The CDR3 extends over 12 amino acids. The germline V and J ends were trimmed by 8 bases and 0 bases, with 8 bases remaining between them. CDR1 is SGHAT and CDR2 is FQNNGV in the germline V gene. For the CDR3, the DNA is TGTGCCAGCGGCTCCCTCTCCTACGAGCAGTACTTC. It yields the protein CASGSLSYEQYF.

V and J are TRBV7-2 and TRBJ1-3; weak D call: TRBD1 (5 bases). The CDR3 runs 13 residues. V gave up 5 bases and J gave up 4 bases, with 9 bases separating them. Germline loops: CDR1 SGHTA, CDR2 FQGNSA. The CDR3 protein is CASSENRGNTIYF. Here the CDR3 DNA reads TGTGCCAGCAGCGAGAACAGGGGAAACACCATATATTTT. The complete variable domain, with remaining parts taken from reference TRBV7-2 and TRBJ1-3, reads GAGVSQSPSNKVTEKGKDVELRCDPISGHTALYWYRQSLGQGLEFLIYFQGNSAPDKSGLPSDRFSAERTGGSVSTLTIQRTQQEDSAVYLCASSENRGNTIYFGEGSWLTVV.

As regards this clone: Mismatch with germline at one junction end may stem from a read error. The chain joins TRBV7-2 to TRBJ1-4; D unresolved. The germline V gene has CDR1 SGHTA and CDR2 FQGNSA. The CDR3 covers 12 residues. CDR3 sequence reads: CASSHLGEKLFF. The CDR3 DNA reads TGCGCCAGCAGCCACCTAGGGGAAAAACTGTTTTTT. The whole variable domain, remainder taken from reference TRBV7-2 and TRBJ1-4, is GAGVSQSPSNKVTEKGKDVELRCDPISGHTALYWYRQSLGQGLEFLIYFQGNSAPDKSGLPSDRFSAERTGGSVSTLTIQRTQQEDSAVYLCASSHLGEKLFFGSGTQLSVL.

The chain is built from TRBV28 and TRBJ1-1; TRBD1 agrees at 7 bases. Germline values: CDR1 MDHEN, CDR2 SYDVKM. J gave up 0 bases and V 6 bases, and 13 bases lay outside the gene matches. The CDR3 is 17 amino acids. CDR3 coding DNA: TGTGCCAGCAGGCCGGAAGTGGGGGACAGCATGAACACTGAAGCTTTCTTT. Its translation: CASRPEVGDSMNTEAFF.

The rearrangement joins TRBV7-8 to TRBJ2-3; 8 bases fit TRBD2. CDR3 size: 15 residues. The V segment lost 5 bases and the J segment 2 bases; nucleotides outside the gene matches: 6. Per the germline V gene, CDR1 is SGHVS and CDR2 is FQNEAQ. The CDR3 DNA is TGTGCCAGCAGCCCAGTAGCGGGGCCCACAGATACGCAGTATTTT. Amino acids: CASSPVAGPTDTQYF.

V and J are TRBV7-6 and TRBJ2-2, with 12 nucleotides matching TRBD2. The CDR3 has 18 residues. V was clipped by 1 base and J by 1 base; unmatched bases: 4. Germline CDR1 reads SGHVS; CDR2 reads FNYEAQ. The CDR3 coding sequence is TGTGCCAGCAGCTTAGTACTAGCGGGGGGCCTGAACACCGGGGAGCTGTTTTTT. It codes for CASSLVLAGGLNTGELFF.

The chain recombines TRBV5-4 with TRBJ1-1; D is undetermined. Germline V gene lookup returns CDR1 SGHNT and CDR2 YYREEE (reference sequence). The CDR3 spans 14 residues. The germline V and J ends were trimmed by 0 bases and 1 base, with 7 bases remaining between them. The CDR3 region has the DNA TGTGCCAGCAGCTTGGGGGGATCGAACACTGAAGCTTTCTTT. The encoded protein is CASSLGGSNTEAFF.

This clone was recorded a few times. At one of its ends the junction is not consistent with the germline gene, which may arise from a read error. This chain links TRBV27 with TRBJ1-1; the D is unclear. CDR1 is MNHEY and CDR2 is SMNVEV in the germline V gene (reference sequence). The CDR3 length is 13 residues. CDR3 protein: CAISDGENTEAFF. The DNA of the CDR3 is TGTGCCATCAGTGATGGGGAGAACACTGAAGCTTTCTTT.

This clone was observed a single time. The genes are TRBV5-6 and TRBJ2-5, with TRBD1 matching over 9 bases. Germline values: CDR1 SGHDT, CDR2 YYEEEE. After removal of 0 bases from V and 2 bases from J, the junction contained 8 bases not matched to a gene. The CDR3 spans 17 residues. The CDR3 coding sequence is TGTGCCAGCAGCTTGGGGCCGTGGGGGACAGGGCAAGAGACCCAGTACTTC. This codes for CASSLGPWGTGQETQYF.

This chain connects TRBV19 to TRBJ2-3; 8 bases are shared with TRBD1. After removal of 6 bases from V and 4 bases from J, the junction contained 6 bases not matched to a gene. Germline CDR1 and CDR2: LNHDA and SQIVND (reference sequence). CDR3 size: 14 residues. The CDR3, as DNA: TGTGCCAGTAGCCACGGACAGGGCGCAGATACGCAGTATTTT. The encoded protein is CASSHGQGADTQYF.

The chain has TRBV19 and TRBJ2-3, with TRBD2 matching 9 bases. CDR3 size: 20 residues. Germline CDR1 LNHDA, CDR2 SQIVND (reference sequence). The J segment lost 2 bases and the V segment lost 5 bases, leaving 20 bases of the junction unmatched. The CDR3 DNA reads TGTGCCAGTAGTTTAAACATAATAGCGGGGGAATTCGATCACACAGATACGCAGTATTTT. As protein: CASSLNIIAGEFDHTDTQYF.

This clone has just a few counts. V and J are TRBV19 and TRBJ2-7, with 7 bases aligning to TRBD1. This CDR3 has 14 residues. CDR1 and CDR2 (germline): LNHDA, SQIVND (reference sequence). V was pared by 4 bases and J by 2 bases, with 5 bases of the junction left unmatched. Here the CDR3 DNA reads TGTGCCAGTAGTAACAGGGGACCGACCTACGAGCAGTACTTC. Residues: CASSNRGPTYEQYF. The entire variable domain, with the rest obtained from reference TRBV19 and TRBJ2-7, is as follows: DGGITQSPKYLFRKEGQNVTLSCEQNLNHDAMYWYRQDPGQGLRLIYYSQIVNDFQKGDIAEGYSVSREKKESFPLTVTSAQKNPTAFYLCASSNRGPTYEQYFGPGTRLTVT.

The chain combines TRBV27 with TRBJ2-1; TRBD2 aligns across 8 bases. Per germline, CDR1 MNHEY and CDR2 SMNVEV (reference sequence). CDR3 length: 15 residues. V shed 2 bases, J shed 2 bases, and the junction held 2 bases outside the gene matches. The CDR3 loop is CASSLAGGAYNEQFF. CDR3 DNA sequence: TGTGCCAGCAGTTTAGCGGGAGGCGCCTACAATGAGCAGTTCTTC.

CDR3 sequence (DNA): TGTGCCTGGAGACCACCGGGTTTTCTTATTCTCTATGGCTACACCTTC. It is translated as CAWRPPGFLILYGYTF. This chain connects TRBV30 to TRBJ1-2, with D unresolved. Looked up from germline, CDR1 is GTSNPN and CDR2 is SVGIG (reference sequence). V lost 3 bases and J 4 bases, leaving 21 bases between the germline ends. The CDR3 is 16 residues long. Drawing the rest from reference TRBV30 and TRBJ1-2, the complete variable domain is SQTIHQWPATLVQPVGSPLSLECTVEGTSNPNLYWYRQAAGRGLQLLFYSVGIGQISSEVPQNLSASRPQDRQFILSSKKLLLSDSGFYLCAWRPPGFLILYGYTFGSGTRLTVV.

This clone was seen a handful of times. For the CDR3, the DNA is TGTGCCAGTAAGGCCCAGTGGACAGATACGCAGTATTTT. It specifies CASKAQWTDTQYF. The V call is TRBV19, the J call TRBJ2-3; D remains ambiguous. The germline V gene encodes CDR1 LNHDA and CDR2 SQIVND (reference sequence). The CDR3 is 13 amino acids. With 7 bases removed from V and 3 bases from J, the gap between germline ends came to 11 bases.

The rearrangement links TRBV10-3 to TRBJ1-5, with 7 bases that match TRBD1. The CDR3 runs to 16 residues. Germline V CDR1 and CDR2: ENHRY, SYGVKD. With V trimmed by 3 bases and J by 2 bases, 7 bases remained unmatched. The CDR3 spells CAISDNRGSGNQPQHF. Written as DNA, the CDR3 is TGTGCCATCAGTGACAACAGGGGATCGGGCAATCAGCCCCAGCATTTT.

This chain uses TRBV6-6 with TRBJ1-6; a possible D gene is TRBD1 (5 bases). The CDR3 sequence is 15 residues long. Trimming removed 0 bases at V and 7 bases at J, with 10 bases between. Germline V gene lookup returns CDR1 MNHNY and CDR2 SVGAGI (reference sequence). DNA for the CDR3: TGTGCCAGCAGTTACTCGCAGGGAAGGAATTCACCCCTCCACTTT. Translation: CASSYSQGRNSPLHF.

This clone was recorded once. The gene calls are TRBV2 and TRBJ1-5; D ambiguous. Germline lookup yields CDR1 SNHLY and CDR2 FYNNEI. This CDR3 comprises 15 residues. V gave up 3 bases and J gave up 0 bases, with 9 bases separating them. The CDR3 region is CASSDRLNSNQPQHF. The CDR3 DNA is TGTGCCAGCAGTGATCGGTTGAATAGCAATCAGCCCCAGCATTTT.

This clone is a singleton in its sample. CDR3 amino acids: CASSPSITLNTGELFF. In DNA form, the CDR3 reads TGTGCCAGCTCACCGTCCATTACCCTGAACACCGGGGAGCTGTTTTTT. The V gene is TRBV18, the J gene TRBJ2-2; D is undetermined. This CDR3 comprises 16 residues. The germline V gene has CDR1 KGHSH and CDR2 LQKENI. V gave up 3 bases and J gave up 1 base, with 12 bases separating them.

This rearrangement joins TRBV28 to TRBJ2-2, with D possibly matching TRBD1 (5 bases). This CDR3 contains 14 residues. From germline, CDR1 is MDHEN and CDR2 SYDVKM. The V and J ends lost 5 bases and 5 bases respectively, with 12 bases between them. The CDR3 nucleotides are TGTGCCAGCAGTATGGGGCTTACGACCGGGGAGCTGTTTTTT. It is translated as CASSMGLTTGELFF.

In regard to this clone: One junction end disagrees with the germline gene, perhaps due to a read error. The J gene is TRBJ2-7, the V gene TRBV10-2; 8 nucleotides line up with TRBD1. The CDR3 is 15 residues long. Germline V gene sequence: CDR1 WSHSY, CDR2 SAAADI. CDR3 region: CASSEKDRTGSTLVF. The CDR3 nucleotides read TGCGCCAGCAGTGAGAAGGATCGGACAGGGTCTACCCTCGTCTTT.

This chain uses TRBV7-7 with TRBJ2-5; 7 bases are a match to TRBD2. Germline values: CDR1 SSHAT, CDR2 FNYEAQ (reference sequence). This CDR3 comprises 15 residues. Trimming removed 5 bases from V and 3 bases from J; junction bases left unmatched: 9. In DNA form, the CDR3 reads TGTGCCAGCAGCAAGAATTGGGGAGGGAAAGAGACCCAGTACTTC. This sequence encodes CASSKNWGGKETQYF.